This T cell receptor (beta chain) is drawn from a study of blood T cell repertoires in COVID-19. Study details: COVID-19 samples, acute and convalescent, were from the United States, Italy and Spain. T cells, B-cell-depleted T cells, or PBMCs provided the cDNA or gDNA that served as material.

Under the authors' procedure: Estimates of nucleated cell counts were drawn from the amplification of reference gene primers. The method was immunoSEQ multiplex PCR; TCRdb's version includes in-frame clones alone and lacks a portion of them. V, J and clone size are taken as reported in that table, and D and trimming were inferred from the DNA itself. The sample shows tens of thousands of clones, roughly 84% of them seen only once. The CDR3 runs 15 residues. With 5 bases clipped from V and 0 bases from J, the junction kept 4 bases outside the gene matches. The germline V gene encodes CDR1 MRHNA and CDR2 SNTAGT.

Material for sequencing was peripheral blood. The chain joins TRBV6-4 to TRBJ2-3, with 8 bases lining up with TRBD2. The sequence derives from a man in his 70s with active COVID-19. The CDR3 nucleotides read TGTGCCAGCAGTTCTGAGCGGGGGAGCACAGATACGCAGTATTTT. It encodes CASSSERGSTDTQYF.